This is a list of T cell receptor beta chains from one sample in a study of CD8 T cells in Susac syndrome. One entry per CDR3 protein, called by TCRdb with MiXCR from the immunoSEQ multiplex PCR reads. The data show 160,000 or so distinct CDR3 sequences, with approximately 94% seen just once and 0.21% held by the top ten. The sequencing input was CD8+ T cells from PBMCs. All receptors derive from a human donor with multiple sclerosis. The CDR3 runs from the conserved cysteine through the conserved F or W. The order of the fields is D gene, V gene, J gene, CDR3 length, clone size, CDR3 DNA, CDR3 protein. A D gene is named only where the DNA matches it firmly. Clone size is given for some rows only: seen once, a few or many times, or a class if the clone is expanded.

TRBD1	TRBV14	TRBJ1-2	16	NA	TGTGCCAGCAGCCAAACCCGGGACAGGTCCTACTATGGCTACACCTTC	CASSQTRDRSYYGYTF
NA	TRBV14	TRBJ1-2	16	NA	TGTGCCAGCAGCCCGGCGGGGTTCGAGGGGAACTATGGCTACACCTTC	CASSPAGFEGNYGYTF
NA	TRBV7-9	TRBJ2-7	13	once	TGTGCCAGCAGCGTCAGGGCATCCTACGAGCAGTACTTC	CASSVRASYEQYF
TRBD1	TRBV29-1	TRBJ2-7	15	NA	TGCAGCGTTCCCTCGGACAGGGAAAAATTCAGCGAGCAGTACTTC	CSVPSDREKFSEQYF
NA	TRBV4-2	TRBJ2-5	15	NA	TGTGCCAGCAGCCAAAGAACGACAGCTCAAGAGACCCAGTACTTC	CASSQRTTAQETQYF
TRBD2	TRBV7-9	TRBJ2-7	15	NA	TGTGCCAGCAGCTTAGGTCAGAGCGGGGGGGCCGAGCAGTACTTC	CASSLGQSGGAEQYF
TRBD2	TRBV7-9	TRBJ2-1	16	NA	TGTGCCAGCAGCCCTCCCGGGACTAGGAGCTACAATGAGCAGTTCTTC	CASSPPGTRSYNEQFF
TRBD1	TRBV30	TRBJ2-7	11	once	TGTGCCGGAACAGGGGCCTACGAGCAGTACTTC	CAGTGAYEQYF
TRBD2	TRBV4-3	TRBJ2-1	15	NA	TGCGCCAGCAGCAGGAATCTAGCGGGGGTCAATGAGCAGTTCTTC	CASSRNLAGVNEQFF
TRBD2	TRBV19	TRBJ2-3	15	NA	TGTGCCAGTAGTATGATAGCGGGATCCACAGATACGCAGTATTTT	CASSMIAGSTDTQYF